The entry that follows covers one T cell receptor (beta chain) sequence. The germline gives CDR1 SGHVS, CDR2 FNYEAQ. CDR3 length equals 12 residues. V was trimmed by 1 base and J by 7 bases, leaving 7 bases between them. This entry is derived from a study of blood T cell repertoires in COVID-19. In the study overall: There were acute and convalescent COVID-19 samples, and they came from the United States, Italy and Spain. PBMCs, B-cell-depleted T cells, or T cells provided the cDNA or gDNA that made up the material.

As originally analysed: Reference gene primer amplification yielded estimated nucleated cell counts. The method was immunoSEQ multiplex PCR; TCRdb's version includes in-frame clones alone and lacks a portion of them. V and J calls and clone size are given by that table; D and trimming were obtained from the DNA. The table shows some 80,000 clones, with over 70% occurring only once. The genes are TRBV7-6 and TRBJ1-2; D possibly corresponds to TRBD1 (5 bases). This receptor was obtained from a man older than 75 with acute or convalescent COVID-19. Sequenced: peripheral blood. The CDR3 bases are TGTGCCAGCAGCTTAGAGGGGATTGGCTACACCTTC. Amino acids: CASSLEGIGYTF.